The TCR beta chain under discussion was sequenced for a study of monozygotic twins with inflammatory bowel disease. Study-wide results and caveats: Especially with disease activity, IBD patients shared fewer clonotypes with others than healthy twins did. Support was absent for any single strong signal or clonotype linked to IBD. On the inverse Simpson index, IBD patients scored lower for TCRbeta diversity than healthy co-twins.

TCRdb re-called the 5' RACE reads; one entry per CDR3 protein, DNA not given. Here the sample table reports about 160,000 distinct CDR3 sequences. For this clonotype: Its antigen is as yet unknown.

An approximately 2.7 ml blood sample was drawn per donor. The receptor was derived from a human donor with ulcerative colitis or Crohn's disease, or a healthy co-twin of an affected twin (not recorded which). Sequencing input: blood.

CDR3 region: CASSLRNNEQFF. V gene TRBV27 combines with J gene TRBJ2-1. CDR3 length: 12 residues. CDR1 is MNHEY and CDR2 is SMNVEV in the germline V gene (reference sequence).